Listed below are T cell receptor beta chains from one sample, sequenced in a study of neurological immune-mediated disorders. TCRdb processed the 5' RACE reads anew with MiXCR; each CDR3 protein has one entry. The sample consists of tens of thousands of distinct CDR3 sequences, approximately 25% of them appearing once. The sequenced material came from PBMCs. The receptors here all came from a man between 60 and 75 years old with HTLV-1-associated myelopathy (HAM/TSP). Each CDR3 is given with its conserved first and last residue. The D gene is left open where the match is weak. A clone size is listed for some rows: how often the clone was seen (once, few, many), or a class if it is expanded.

>once|TRBJ1-4|TRBD1|TRBV29-1
CSVSGTGNEKLFF
TGCAGCGTATCCGGGACAGGGAATGAAAAACTGTTTTTT
>many|TRBJ2-7|.|TRBV5-5
CASSFKASKESYEQYF
TGTGCCAGCAGCTTCAAGGCTAGCAAAGAGAGCTACGAGCAGTACTTC
>few|TRBJ2-1|TRBD2|TRBV29-1
CSVDDPGGAYNEQFF
TGCAGCGTTGACGATCCGGGGGGGGCCTACAATGAGCAGTTCTTC
>many|TRBJ2-7|.|TRBV2
CASSGYGGSVWEQYF
TGTGCCAGCAGTGGCTATGGGGGCAGCGTGTGGGAGCAGTACTTC
>many|TRBJ2-1|TRBD2|TRBV29-1
CSVEGGSSGAPQFF
TGCAGCGTTGAAGGGGGAAGTAGCGGGGCCCCACAGTTCTTC
>many|TRBJ1-1|.|TRBV20-1
CSTGRANTEAFF
TGCAGTACCGGCAGGGCGAACACTGAAGCTTTCTTT
>.|TRBJ1-2|.|TRBV7-9
CASRNMGGYGYTF
TGTGCCAGCAGAAACATGGGGGGCTATGGCTACACCTTC
>.|TRBJ2-3|TRBD2|TRBV12-3/TRBV12-4
CASSPSGSVDTQYF
TGTGCCAGCAGTCCTAGCGGGAGTGTAGATACGCAGTATTTT
>.|TRBJ1-2|TRBD1|TRBV6-5
CASSDTGGRRGYTF
TGTGCCAGCAGTGATACAGGGGGCCGAAGAGGCTACACCTTC
>many|TRBJ2-7|TRBD2|TRBV20-1
CSAPLWTSANYEQYF
TGCAGTGCGCCGTTATGGACTAGCGCTAATTACGAGCAGTACTTC
>once|TRBJ1-4|.|TRBV19
CASRAQQGMNEKLFF
TGTGCCAGTAGGGCCCAACAGGGAATGAATGAAAAACTGTTTTTT
>many|TRBJ2-7|TRBD2|TRBV20-1
CSARRGVYEQYF
TGCAGTGCTAGACGGGGGGTTTACGAGCAGTACTTC
>.|TRBJ2-2|.|TRBV19
CASSQRLGWRDYTGELFF
TGTGCCAGTAGTCAACGACTTGGTTGGCGGGATTACACCGGGGAGCTGTTTTTT
>many|TRBJ2-7|.|TRBV28
CASSLGGGEEQYF
TGTGCCAGCAGTTTAGGGGGCGGGGAGGAGCAGTACTTC
>many|TRBJ2-1|TRBD1|TRBV5-1
CASSLARSRGFSEQFF
TGCGCCAGCAGCTTGGCCAGAAGCAGGGGGTTTAGTGAGCAGTTCTTC
>once|TRBJ2-7|.|TRBV12-3/TRBV12-4
CASSSRQGMEQYF
TGTGCCAGCAGTTCCCGTCAGGGGATGGAGCAGTACTTC
>many|TRBJ2-1|.|TRBV20-1
CSAIPGADNEQFF
TGCAGTGCAATCCCGGGAGCGGACAATGAGCAGTTCTTC